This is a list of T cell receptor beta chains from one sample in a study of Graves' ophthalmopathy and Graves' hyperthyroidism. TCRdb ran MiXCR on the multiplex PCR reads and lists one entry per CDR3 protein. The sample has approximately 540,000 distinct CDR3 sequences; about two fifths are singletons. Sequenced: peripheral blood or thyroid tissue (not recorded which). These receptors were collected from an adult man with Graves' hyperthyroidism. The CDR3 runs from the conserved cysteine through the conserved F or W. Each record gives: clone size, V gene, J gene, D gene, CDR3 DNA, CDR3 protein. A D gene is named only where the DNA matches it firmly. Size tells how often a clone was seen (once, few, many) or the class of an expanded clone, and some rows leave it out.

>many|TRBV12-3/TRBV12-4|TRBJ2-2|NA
TGTGCCGCGACCCTACGGGCCACCGGGGAGCTGTTTTTT
CAATLRATGELFF
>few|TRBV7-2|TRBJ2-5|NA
TGTGCCAGCAGTTCGACACGGGGCGGGGAGACCCAGTACTTC
CASSSTRGGETQYF
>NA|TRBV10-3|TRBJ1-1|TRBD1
TGTGCCATCAGTGAGTCGGGCGGGGAGACACCGGGGACAGGGTTCACTGAAGCTTTCTTT
CAISESGGETPGTGFTEAFF
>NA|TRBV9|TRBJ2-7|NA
TGTGCCAGCAGCTTATCGGACCTCAACTTC
CASSLSDLNF
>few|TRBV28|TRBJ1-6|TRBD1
TGTGCCAGCAGTTTATCGGCGGGACAGGGGGATTATAATTCACCCCTCCACTTT
CASSLSAGQGDYNSPLHF
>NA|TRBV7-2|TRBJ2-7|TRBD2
TGTGCCACAACGACTAGCGGTTACGAGCAGTACTTC
CATTTSGYEQYF
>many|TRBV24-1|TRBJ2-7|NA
TGTGCCACCAGTGATTCGAAGACAGTAGCCTACGAGCAGTACTTC
CATSDSKTVAYEQYF
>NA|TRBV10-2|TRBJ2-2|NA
TGCGCCAGCAGTGAGTGGGGGCTTACCGGGGAGCTGTTTTTT
CASSEWGLTGELFF
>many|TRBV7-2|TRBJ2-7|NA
TGTGCCAGCAGCTTAGGAGGCGCTGTCGTCCACGAGCAGTACTTC
CASSLGGAVVHEQYF
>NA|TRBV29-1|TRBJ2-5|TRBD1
TGCAGCGTCGGACAGGGTGGGGAGACCCAGTACTTC
CSVGQGGETQYF
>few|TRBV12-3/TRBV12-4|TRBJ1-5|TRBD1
TGTGCCAGCTCACCCCGGACAGGCGATAGCAATCAGCCCCAGCATTTT
CASSPRTGDSNQPQHF
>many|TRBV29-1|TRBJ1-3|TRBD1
TGCAGCGTTGGGGGGACAGGGGGCGGAAACACCATATATTTT
CSVGGTGGGNTIYF
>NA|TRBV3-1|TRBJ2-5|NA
TGTGTCAGCAGCCAAGATTACAGGCAAGAGACCCAGTACTTC
CVSSQDYRQETQYF
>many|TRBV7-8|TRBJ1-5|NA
TGTGCCAGCAGCTCTTCGGCATTCAGCCAGCCCCAGCATTTT
CASSSSAFSQPQHF
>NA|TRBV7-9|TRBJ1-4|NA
TGTGCCAGCAGCCCGGACACCGATAATGAAAAACTGTTTTTT
CASSPDTDNEKLFF
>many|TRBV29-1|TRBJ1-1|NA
TGCATGGCTGCGAACACTGAAGCTTTCTTT
CMAANTEAFF
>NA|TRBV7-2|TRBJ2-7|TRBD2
TGTGCCAGCAGCTTAGCCCTCAGCGGGGCCGGGGAGCAGTACTTC
CASSLALSGAGEQYF
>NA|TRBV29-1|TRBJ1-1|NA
TGCAGCGCAGGCGGCACTGAAGCTTTCTTT
CSAGGTEAFF
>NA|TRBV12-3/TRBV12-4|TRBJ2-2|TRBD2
TGTGCCAGTAGGAGACTAGCGGGAGGATCTGCCGGGGAGCTGTTTTTT
CASRRLAGGSAGELFF
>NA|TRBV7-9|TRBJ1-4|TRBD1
TGTGCCAGCAGCCCACAAGGACAGGGATTGGAAAAACTGTTTTTT
CASSPQGQGLEKLFF